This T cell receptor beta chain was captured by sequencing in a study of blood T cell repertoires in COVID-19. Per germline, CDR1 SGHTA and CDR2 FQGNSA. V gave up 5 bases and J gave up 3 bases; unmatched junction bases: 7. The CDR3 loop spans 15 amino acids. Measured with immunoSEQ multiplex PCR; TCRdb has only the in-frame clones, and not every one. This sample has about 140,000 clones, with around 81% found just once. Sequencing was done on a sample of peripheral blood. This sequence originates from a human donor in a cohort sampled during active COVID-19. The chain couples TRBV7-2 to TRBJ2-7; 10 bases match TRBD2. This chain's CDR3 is CASSATSGVDYEQYF. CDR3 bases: TGTGCCAGCAGCGCCACTAGCGGGGTGGACTACGAGCAGTACTTC.